This T cell receptor beta chain was obtained from a study of blood T cell repertoires in COVID-19. Across the study: Some COVID-19 samples were acute and others convalescent; all came from the United States, Italy and Spain. Sources were T cells, B-cell-depleted T cells, or PBMCs; the material itself was cDNA or gDNA.

Methods used by the authors: The assay estimated nucleated cells by amplifying reference gene primers. TCRdb's table, derived via immunoSEQ multiplex PCR, lists solely in-frame clones and lacks some. The DNA was the basis for D and trimming; V, J and clone size are from that table. The table shows about 210,000 clones, with 80% to 85% occurring only once. Germline CDR1 is SNHLY and CDR2 is FYNNEI. J was trimmed by 6 bases and V by 4 bases; bases with no gene match: 3. The CDR3 has 14 residues. This clone was detected only once. The material sequenced was PBMCs or T cells enriched from blood (not recorded which). The chain employs TRBV2 and TRBJ2-1; 10 bases are a match to TRBD1. The receptor was isolated from a woman in her 50s with acute COVID-19. DNA of the CDR3: TGTGCCAGCAGTGCGGACAGGGGGGGCAATGAGCAGTTCTTC. Amino acids: CASSADRGGNEQFF.